The clone carrying this TCR beta chain was seen just once. The data were taken from a study of control samples from healthy donors and cancer patients. This CDR3 is 16 amino acids long. Trimming cost V 4 bases and J 2 bases, with 16 bases left between them. Germline assignment: CDR1 MNHNS and CDR2 SASEGT. Method: immunoSEQ multiplex PCR; TCRdb's copy keeps in-frame clones and lacks some. The profile shows approximately 80,000 clones, approximately 90% of them singletons. Sequenced input: blood. This clonotype originated in a woman aged 45-60 years in good health. The V gene is TRBV6-1, the J gene TRBJ2-3; D unclear. In DNA form, the CDR3 reads TGTGCCAGCAGTGCATCCCTGTCTTTAGTCACAGATACGCAGTATTTT. This codes for CASSASLSLVTDTQYF.